The clone carrying this T cell receptor (beta chain) was counted ten times or more. Arm-PCR of CDR3 regions and iRepertoire HTBI primers were the basis on which TCR beta libraries were built. A single record per CDR3 protein comes from TCRdb applying MiXCR to the multiplex PCR reads. The sample includes under 500,000 distinct CDR3 sequences, 20% of them seen just once. The time point: persistent/refractory GD, antithyroid drugs over 5 years with positive TRAb. RNA extracted from PBMCs served as the sequencing template. From each patient, approximately 9 milliliters of peripheral blood was drawn and collected into an EDTA anticoagulant tube. The data originate from a study of regulatory T cells in long-lasting Graves disease. The CDR3 is 19 residues long. Trimming stripped 0 bases from V and 2 bases from J, with 23 bases between. CDR1 is SGHVS, CDR2 FQNEAQ, per germline.

The chain joins TRBV7-8 to TRBJ2-7; the D is unclear. The TCR was taken from a female donor with Graves disease. Source: peripheral blood mononuclear cells (PBMCs), taken when the disease was refractory, from a patient treated with antithyroid drugs. The CDR3 loop reads CASSLALSIPGQKAYEQYF. For the CDR3, the DNA is TGTGCCAGCAGCTTAGCTTTAAGTATACCGGGCCAAAAAGCCTACGAGCAGTACTTC.